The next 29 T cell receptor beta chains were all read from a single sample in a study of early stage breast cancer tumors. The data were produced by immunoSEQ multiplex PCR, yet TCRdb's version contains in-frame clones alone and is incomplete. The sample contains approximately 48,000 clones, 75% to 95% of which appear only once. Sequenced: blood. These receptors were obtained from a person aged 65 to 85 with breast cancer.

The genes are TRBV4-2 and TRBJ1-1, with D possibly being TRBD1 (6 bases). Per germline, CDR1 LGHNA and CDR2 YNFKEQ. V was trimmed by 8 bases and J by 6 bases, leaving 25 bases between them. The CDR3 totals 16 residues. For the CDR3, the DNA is TGTGCCAGCCGCTTTGGGGAAGGACAGCATATAGCTGAAGCTTTCTTT. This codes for CASRFGEGQHIAEAFF.

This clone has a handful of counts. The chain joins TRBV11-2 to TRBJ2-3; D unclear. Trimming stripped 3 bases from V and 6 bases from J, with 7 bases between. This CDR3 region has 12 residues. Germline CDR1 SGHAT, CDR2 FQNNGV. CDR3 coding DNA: TGTGCCAGCAGCTTCTCGGAGGATACGCAGTATTTT. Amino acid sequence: CASSFSEDTQYF. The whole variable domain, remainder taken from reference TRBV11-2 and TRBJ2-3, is EAGVAQSPRYKIIEKRQSVAFWCNPISGHATLYWYQQILGQGPKLLIQFQNNGVVDDSQLPKDRFSAERLKGVDSTLKIQPAKLEDSAVYLCASSFSEDTQYFGPGTRLTVL.

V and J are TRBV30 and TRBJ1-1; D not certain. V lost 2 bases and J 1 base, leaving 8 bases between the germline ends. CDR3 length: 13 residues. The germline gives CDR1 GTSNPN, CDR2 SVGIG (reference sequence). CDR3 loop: CAWSRLSNTEAFF. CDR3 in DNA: TGTGCCTGGAGTCGACTGTCGAACACTGAAGCTTTCTTT.

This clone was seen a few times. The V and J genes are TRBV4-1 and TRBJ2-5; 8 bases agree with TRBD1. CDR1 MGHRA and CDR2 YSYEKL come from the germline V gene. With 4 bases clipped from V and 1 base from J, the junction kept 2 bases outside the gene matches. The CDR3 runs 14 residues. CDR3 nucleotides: TGCGCCAGCAGCCGACAGGGGACCCAAGAGACCCAGTACTTC. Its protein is CASSRQGTQETQYF.

The CDR3 nucleotides are TGTGCCAGCAGTGAAGAAGGGGGCTATGGCTACACCTTC. This translates into CASSEEGGYGYTF. The chain combines TRBV6-4 with TRBJ1-2; D perhaps matches TRBD1 (6 bases). This CDR3 has 13 amino acids. V lost 3 bases and J 4 bases, leaving 9 bases between the germline ends. CDR1 is MRHNA, CDR2 SNTAGT, per germline.

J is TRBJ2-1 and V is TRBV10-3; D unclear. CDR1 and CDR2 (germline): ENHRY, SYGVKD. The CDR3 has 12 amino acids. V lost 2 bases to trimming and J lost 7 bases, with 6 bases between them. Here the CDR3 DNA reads TGTGCCATCAGTGAGGAGGCAAATGAGCAGTTCTTC. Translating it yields CAISEEANEQFF.

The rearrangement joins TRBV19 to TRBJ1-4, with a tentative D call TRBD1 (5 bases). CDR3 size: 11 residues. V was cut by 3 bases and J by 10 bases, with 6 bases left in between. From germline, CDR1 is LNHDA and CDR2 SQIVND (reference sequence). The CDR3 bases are TGTGCCAGTAGTATCGGGGGAAAACTGTTTTTT. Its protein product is CASSIGGKLFF.

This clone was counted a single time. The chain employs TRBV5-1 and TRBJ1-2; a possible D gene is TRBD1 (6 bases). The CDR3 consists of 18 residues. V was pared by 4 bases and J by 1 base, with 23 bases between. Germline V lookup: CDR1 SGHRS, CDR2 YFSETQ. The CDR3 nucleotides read TGCGCCAGCAGCCGGGACAAGAGTCGCTCACTCTTTAACTATGGCTACACCTTC. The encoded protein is CASSRDKSRSLFNYGYTF.

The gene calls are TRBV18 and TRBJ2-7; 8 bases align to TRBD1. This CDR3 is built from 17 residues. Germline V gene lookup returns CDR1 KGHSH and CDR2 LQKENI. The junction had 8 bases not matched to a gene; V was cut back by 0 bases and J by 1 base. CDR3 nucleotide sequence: TGTGCCAGCTCACCACCGAATCAGGGGGCGGATTCCTACGAGCAGTACTTC. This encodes CASSPPNQGADSYEQYF.

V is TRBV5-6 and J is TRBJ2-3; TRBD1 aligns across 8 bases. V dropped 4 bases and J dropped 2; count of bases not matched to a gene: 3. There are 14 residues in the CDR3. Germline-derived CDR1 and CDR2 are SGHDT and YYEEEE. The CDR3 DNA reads TGTGCCAGCAGCCCGACAGGGGTCACAGATACGCAGTATTTT. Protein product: CASSPTGVTDTQYF. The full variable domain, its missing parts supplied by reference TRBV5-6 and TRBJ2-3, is DAGVTQSPTHLIKTRGQQVTLRCSPKSGHDTVSWYQQALGQGPQFIFQYYEEEERQRGNFPDRFSGHQFPNYSSELNVNALLLGDSALYLCASSPTGVTDTQYFGPGTRLTVL.

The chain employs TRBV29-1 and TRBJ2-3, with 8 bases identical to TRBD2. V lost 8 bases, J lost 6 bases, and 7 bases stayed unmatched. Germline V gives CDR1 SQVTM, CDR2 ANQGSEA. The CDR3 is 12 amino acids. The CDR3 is CSSGGAGDTQYF. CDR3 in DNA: TGCAGCTCCGGGGGGGCAGGGGATACGCAGTATTTT.

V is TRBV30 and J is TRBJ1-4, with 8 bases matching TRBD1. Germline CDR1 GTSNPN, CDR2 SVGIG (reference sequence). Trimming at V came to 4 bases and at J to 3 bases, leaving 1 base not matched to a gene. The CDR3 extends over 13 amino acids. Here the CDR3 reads CAWTDRANEKLFF. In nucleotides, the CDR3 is TGTGCCTGGACGGACAGGGCTAATGAAAAACTGTTTTTT. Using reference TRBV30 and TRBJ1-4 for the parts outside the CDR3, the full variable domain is SQTIHQWPATLVQPVGSPLSLECTVEGTSNPNLYWYRQAAGRGLQLLFYSVGIGQISSEVPQNLSASRPQDRQFILSSKKLLLSDSGFYLCAWTDRANEKLFFGSGTQLSVL.

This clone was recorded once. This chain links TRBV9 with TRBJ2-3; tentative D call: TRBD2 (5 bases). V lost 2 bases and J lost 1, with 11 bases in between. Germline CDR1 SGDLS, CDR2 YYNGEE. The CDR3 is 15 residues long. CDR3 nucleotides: TGTGCCAGCAGCGTCGCTTTCGGGGGCACAGATACGCAGTATTTT. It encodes CASSVAFGGTDTQYF.

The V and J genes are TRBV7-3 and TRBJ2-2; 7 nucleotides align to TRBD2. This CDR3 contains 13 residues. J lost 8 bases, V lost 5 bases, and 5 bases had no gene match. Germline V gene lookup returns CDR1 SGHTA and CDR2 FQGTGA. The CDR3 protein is CASSAPGGGELFF. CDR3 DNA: TGTGCCAGCAGCGCCCCGGGGGGTGGGGAGCTGTTTTTT.

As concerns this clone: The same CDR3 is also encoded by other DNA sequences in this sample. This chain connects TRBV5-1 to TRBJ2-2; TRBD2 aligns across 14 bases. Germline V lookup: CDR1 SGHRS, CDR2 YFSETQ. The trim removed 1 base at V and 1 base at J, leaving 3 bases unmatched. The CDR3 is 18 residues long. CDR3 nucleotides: TGCGCCAGCAGCTTGTCCGGACTAGCGGGAGGGAACACCGGGGAGCTGTTTTTT. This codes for CASSLSGLAGGNTGELFF. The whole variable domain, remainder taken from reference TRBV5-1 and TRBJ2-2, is KAGVTQTPRYLIKTRGQQVTLSCSPISGHRSVSWYQQTPGQGLQFLFEYFSETQRNKGNFPGRFSGRQFSNSRSEMNVSTLELGDSALYLCASSLSGLAGGNTGELFFGEGSRLTVL.

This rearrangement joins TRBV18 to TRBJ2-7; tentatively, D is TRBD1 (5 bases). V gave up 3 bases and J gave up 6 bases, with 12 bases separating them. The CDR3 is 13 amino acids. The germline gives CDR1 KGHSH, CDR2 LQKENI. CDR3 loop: CASSPSRVAEQYF. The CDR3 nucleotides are TGTGCCAGCTCACCGAGCAGGGTTGCCGAGCAGTACTTC.

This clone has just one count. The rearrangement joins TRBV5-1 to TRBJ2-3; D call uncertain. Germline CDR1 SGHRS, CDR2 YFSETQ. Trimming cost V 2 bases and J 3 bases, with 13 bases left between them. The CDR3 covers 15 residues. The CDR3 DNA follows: TGCGCCAGCAGCTTTGAACTCGAGAGGACAGATACGCAGTATTTT. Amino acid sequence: CASSFELERTDTQYF.

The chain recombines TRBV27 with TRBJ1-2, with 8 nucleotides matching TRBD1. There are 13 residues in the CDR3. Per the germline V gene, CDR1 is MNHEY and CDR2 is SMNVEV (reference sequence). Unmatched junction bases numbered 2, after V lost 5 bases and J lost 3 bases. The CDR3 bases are TGTGCCAGCAGTCAGGGACAGGACTATGGCTACACCTTC. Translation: CASSQGQDYGYTF.

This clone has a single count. The CDR3 spells CASSERDFGRDEQYF. In nucleotides, the CDR3 is TGCGCCAGCAGTGAGCGGGACTTTGGGAGGGACGAGCAGTACTTC. This rearrangement joins TRBV10-1 to TRBJ2-7, with 7 bases fitting TRBD2. This CDR3 spans 15 amino acids. The V gene end was trimmed by 2 bases and the J gene end by 5 bases; junction bases not matched to a gene: 9. Germline CDR1 WNHNN, CDR2 SYGVQD (reference sequence).

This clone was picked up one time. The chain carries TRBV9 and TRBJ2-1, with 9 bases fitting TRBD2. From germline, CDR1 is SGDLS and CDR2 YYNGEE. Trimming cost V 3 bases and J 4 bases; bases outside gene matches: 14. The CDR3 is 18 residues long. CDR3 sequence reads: CASSEGASGIPPYNEQFF. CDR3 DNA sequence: TGTGCCAGCAGCGAAGGAGCTAGCGGGATTCCCCCTTACAATGAGCAGTTCTTC.

The CDR3 DNA reads TGTGCCTGGTGGAAGGGACAGGGCTCGCGCCGGTACACCGGGGAGCTGTTTTTT. Its protein is CAWWKGQGSRRYTGELFF. The chain employs TRBV30 and TRBJ2-2; 9 bases match TRBD1. J was trimmed by 3 bases and V by 5 bases; bases with no gene match: 16. This CDR3 comprises 18 residues. Germline values: CDR1 GTSNPN, CDR2 SVGIG (reference sequence). Full variable domain (rest looked up from reference TRBV30 and TRBJ2-2): SQTIHQWPATLVQPVGSPLSLECTVEGTSNPNLYWYRQAAGRGLQLLFYSVGIGQISSEVPQNLSASRPQDRQFILSSKKLLLSDSGFYLCAWWKGQGSRRYTGELFFGEGSRLTVL.

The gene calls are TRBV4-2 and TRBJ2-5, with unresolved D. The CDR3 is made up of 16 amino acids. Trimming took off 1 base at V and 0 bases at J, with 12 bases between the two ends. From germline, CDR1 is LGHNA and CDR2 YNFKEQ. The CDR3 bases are TGTGCCAGCAGCCAAGGTCGCCAGTTGTACCAAGAGACCCAGTACTTC. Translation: CASSQGRQLYQETQYF.

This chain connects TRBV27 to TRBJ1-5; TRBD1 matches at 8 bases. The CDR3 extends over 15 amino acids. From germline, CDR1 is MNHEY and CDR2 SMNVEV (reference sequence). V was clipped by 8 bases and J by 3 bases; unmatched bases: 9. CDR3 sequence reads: CASRYRGDFNQPQHF. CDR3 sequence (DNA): TGTGCCAGCCGGTACAGGGGGGACTTCAATCAGCCCCAGCATTTT.

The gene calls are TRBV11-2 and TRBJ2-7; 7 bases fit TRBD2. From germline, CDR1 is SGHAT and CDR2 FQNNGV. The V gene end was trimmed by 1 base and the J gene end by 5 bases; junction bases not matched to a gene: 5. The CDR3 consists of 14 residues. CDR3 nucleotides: TGTGCCAGCAGCTTAGGAGGACTAGTGGACGAGCAGTACTTC. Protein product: CASSLGGLVDEQYF. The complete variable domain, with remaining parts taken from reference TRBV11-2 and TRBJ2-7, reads EAGVAQSPRYKIIEKRQSVAFWCNPISGHATLYWYQQILGQGPKLLIQFQNNGVVDDSQLPKDRFSAERLKGVDSTLKIQPAKLEDSAVYLCASSLGGLVDEQYFGPGTRLTVT.

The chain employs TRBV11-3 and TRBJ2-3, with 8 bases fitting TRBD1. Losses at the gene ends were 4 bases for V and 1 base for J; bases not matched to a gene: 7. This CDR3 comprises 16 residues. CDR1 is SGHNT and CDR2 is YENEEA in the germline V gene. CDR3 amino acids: CASSSGQGTGTDTQYF. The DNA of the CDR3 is TGTGCCAGCAGCTCCGGACAGGGTACGGGCACAGATACGCAGTATTTT.

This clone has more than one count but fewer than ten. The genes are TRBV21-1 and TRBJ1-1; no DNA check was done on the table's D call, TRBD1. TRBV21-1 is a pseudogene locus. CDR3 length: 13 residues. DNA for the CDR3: TGTGCCAGCAGCAAAGGACAGAACACTGAAGCTTTCTTT. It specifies CASSKGQNTEAFF.

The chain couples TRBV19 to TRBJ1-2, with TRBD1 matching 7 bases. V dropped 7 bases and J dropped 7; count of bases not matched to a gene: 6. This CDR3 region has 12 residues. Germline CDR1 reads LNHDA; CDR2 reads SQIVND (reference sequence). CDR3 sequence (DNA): TGTGCCAGTACCACAGGGGCTGGTGGCTACACCTTC. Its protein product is CASTTGAGGYTF.

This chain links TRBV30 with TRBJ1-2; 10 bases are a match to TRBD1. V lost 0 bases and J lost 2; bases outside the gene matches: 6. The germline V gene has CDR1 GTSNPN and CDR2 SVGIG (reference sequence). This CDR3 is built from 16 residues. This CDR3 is CAWSVWGQGTNYGYTF. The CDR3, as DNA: TGTGCCTGGAGTGTATGGGGACAGGGGACAAACTATGGCTACACCTTC.

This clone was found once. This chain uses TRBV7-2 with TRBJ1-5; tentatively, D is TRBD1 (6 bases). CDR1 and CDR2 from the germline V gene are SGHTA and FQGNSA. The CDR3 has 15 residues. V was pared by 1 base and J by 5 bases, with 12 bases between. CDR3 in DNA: TGTGCCAGCAGCTTAGTGAGCGGGGGCGATCAGCCCCAGCATTTT. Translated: CASSLVSGGDQPQHF.